This T cell receptor beta chain comes out of a study of T-cell reconstitution after alpha-beta-depleted transplantation in children. Unique molecular identifiers were used to barcode this TCRbeta library. TCRdb processed the PCR reads anew with MiXCR; each CDR3 protein has one entry. The sample records fewer than 700,000 distinct CDR3 sequences, 23% being singletons. This TCR came from a boy in the first two years of life who had a stem cell transplant for acute myeloid leukemia, so the T cells may come from the graft donor. Material: PBMCs, mostly from graft donor cells, obtained 360 days after TCRalphabeta/CD19-depleted stem cell transplant.

The CDR3 DNA reads as TGCAGTGCTATCCGTGCAGTGGGGGGTTCTGAAGCTTTCTTT. Encoded protein: CSAIRAVGGSEAFF. The V call is TRBV20-1, the J call TRBJ1-1; possibly TRBD1 for D (5 bases). The germline V and J ends were trimmed by 4 bases and 6 bases, with 18 bases remaining between them. CDR3 length: 14 residues. CDR1 and CDR2 from the germline V gene are DFQATT and SNEGSKA (reference sequence).